This passage covers 21 T cell receptor beta chains from one sample sequenced in a study. Each CDR3 protein is one row after TCRdb ran MiXCR on the 5' RACE reads. The repertoire holds more than 40,000 distinct CDR3 sequences, with roughly 27% as singletons. The sequenced material came from memory CD4+ T cells sorted from a lymph node. The subset is: memory CD4+ T cells, CD4+CD45RO+CD25-. These receptors were taken from a female donor with breast cancer.

The rearrangement uses TRBV6-2 or TRBV6-3 and TRBJ2-3; no clear D gene. Trimming took off 6 bases at V and 11 bases at J, with 15 bases between the two ends. The germline V gene has CDR1 MNHEY and CDR2 SVGEGT. This CDR3 spans 12 amino acids. CDR3 amino acids: CASSSTLRGQYF. The DNA of the CDR3 is TGTGCCAGCAGCTCGACGCTTCGAGGGCAGTATTTT.

V gene TRBV6-5 combines with J gene TRBJ1-1; D is undetermined. The CDR3 totals 13 residues. The V gene's germline CDR1 is MNHEY and CDR2 SVGAGI. V lost 2 bases to trimming and J lost 1 base, with 5 bases between them. This CDR3 is CASSYAGNTEAFF. The CDR3 DNA is TGTGCCAGCAGTTACGCGGGGAACACTGAAGCTTTCTTT.

This clonotype was detected only a few times. This rearrangement joins TRBV10-1 to TRBJ2-5; 7 bases align to TRBD1. Trimming cost V 3 bases and J 0 bases; bases outside gene matches: 7. Germline-derived CDR1 and CDR2 are WNHNN and SYGVQD (reference sequence). The CDR3 extends over 16 amino acids. As DNA, the CDR3 is TGCGCCAGCAGTGAAGGGACAGCTGCGTACCAAGAGACCCAGTACTTC. Amino acids: CASSEGTAAYQETQYF.

The chain recombines TRBV7-3 with TRBJ2-2; D call uncertain. Germline CDR1 is SGHTA and CDR2 is FQGTGA. The V gene lost 5 bases and the J gene lost 7 bases, with 8 bases spanning the gap. The CDR3 sequence is 12 residues long. This CDR3 reads CASSPTGGELFF. The CDR3, as DNA: TGTGCCAGCAGCCCGACCGGCGGGGAGCTGTTTTTT.

The table lists this clonotype with a few counts. V is TRBV6-2 or TRBV6-3 and J is TRBJ1-2; D possibly corresponds to TRBD1 (5 bases). The CDR3 length is 15 residues. The germline V gene encodes CDR1 MNHEY and CDR2 SVGEGT. The V gene lost 2 bases and the J gene lost 6 bases, with 16 bases spanning the gap. In DNA, the CDR3 is TGTGCCAGCAGTTACCAAGGCGCAGGGAGGGATGGCTACACCTTC. Translated: CASSYQGAGRDGYTF.

The CDR3 nucleotides are TGTGCCAGCAGCGCAGGGGACTGGTATGAGCAGTTCTTC. Its protein is CASSAGDWYEQFF. The rearrangement links TRBV6-1 to TRBJ2-1; either TRBD1 or TRBD2 may fit D (6 bases each). V lost 6 bases, J lost 8 bases, and 14 bases lay in between. This CDR3 comprises 13 residues. From germline, CDR1 is MNHNS and CDR2 SASEGT.

The chain carries TRBV4-1 and TRBJ2-7, with 10 bases aligning to TRBD1. Trimming removed 3 bases from V and 7 bases from J; junction bases left unmatched: 6. CDR1 and CDR2 from the germline V gene are MGHRA and YSYEKL. CDR3 size: 14 residues. CDR3 sequence reads: CASSHGTGDREQYF. Written as DNA, the CDR3 is TGCGCCAGCAGCCATGGGACAGGGGACCGTGAGCAGTACTTC.

The chain has TRBV9 and TRBJ2-7, with TRBD2 as a possible D gene (6 bases). Germline CDR1 SGDLS, CDR2 YYNGEE. The CDR3 is 14 residues long. Trimming shortened V by 0 bases and J by 7 bases, and 14 bases separated the two germline ends. CDR3: CASSVEPGVGEQYF. As DNA, the CDR3 is TGTGCCAGCAGCGTAGAGCCGGGAGTCGGTGAGCAGTACTTC.

This clonotype was detected many times. The chain employs TRBV20-1 and TRBJ2-1; weak D call: TRBD1 (6 bases). CDR1 DFQATT and CDR2 SNEGSKA come from the germline V gene (reference sequence). The length of the CDR3 is 14 residues. V was pared by 6 bases and J by 0 bases, with 12 bases between. Here the CDR3 DNA reads TGCAGTGCGGGTAGGGGGTCCTCCTACAATGAGCAGTTCTTC. Protein sequence: CSAGRGSSYNEQFF.

This clonotype was recorded many times. The V and J genes are TRBV20-1 and TRBJ2-5, with TRBD2 matching 10 bases. This CDR3 has 15 residues. Per the germline V gene, CDR1 is DFQATT and CDR2 is SNEGSKA (reference sequence). Trimming at V came to 6 bases and at J to 4 bases, leaving 11 bases not matched to a gene. The CDR3 loop is CSARTSGGPRETQYF. CDR3 nucleotide sequence: TGCAGTGCCAGGACTAGCGGAGGGCCACGAGAGACCCAGTACTTC.

In its sample, this clonotype was seen a few times. The rearrangement links TRBV7-6 to TRBJ1-6, with D possibly being TRBD1 (5 bases). Per the germline V gene, CDR1 is SGHVS and CDR2 is FNYEAQ. The CDR3 length is 15 residues. V dropped 5 bases and J dropped 5 bases, with 13 bases sitting between them. The CDR3 protein is CASSQRQGHNSPLHF. The CDR3 coding sequence is TGTGCCAGCAGCCAACGTCAGGGTCATAATTCACCCCTCCACTTT.

V is TRBV27 and J is TRBJ2-7, with D possibly matching TRBD1 (5 bases). The V end lost 5 bases, the J end lost 1 base, and 15 bases lay between the germline ends. CDR1 and CDR2 from the germline V gene are MNHEY and SMNVEV (reference sequence). The CDR3 extends over 15 amino acids. Here the CDR3 reads CASSRPQGGSYEQYF. The CDR3 DNA reads as TGTGCCAGCAGTAGACCCCAGGGTGGGTCCTACGAGCAGTACTTC.

A few counts support this clonotype. This chain connects TRBV28 to TRBJ2-2, with D possibly being TRBD2 (5 bases). Germline V gives CDR1 MDHEN, CDR2 SYDVKM. The V end was cut by 7 bases, the J end by 5 bases, with 14 bases between. The CDR3 runs 14 residues. The CDR3 nucleotides read TGTGCCAGCAACCCCGGGGTACTGACCGGGGAGCTGTTTTTT. Amino acid sequence: CASNPGVLTGELFF.

The J gene is TRBJ2-1, the V gene TRBV19, with TRBD2 as a possible D gene (5 bases). Germline lookup yields CDR1 LNHDA and CDR2 SQIVND (reference sequence). The ends were cut back, 7 bases at V and 2 bases at J, with 9 bases in the middle. This CDR3 comprises 13 residues. Here the CDR3 reads CASNFGTYNEQFF. In DNA form, the CDR3 reads TGTGCCAGTAATTTCGGGACCTACAATGAGCAGTTCTTC.

This clonotype was found a few times. The V and J genes are TRBV28 and TRBJ1-2, with 9 bases lining up with TRBD1. This CDR3 is 13 amino acids long. Looked up from germline, CDR1 is MDHEN and CDR2 is SYDVKM. The junction had 5 bases not matched to a gene; V was cut back by 6 bases and J by 6 bases. The DNA of the CDR3 is TGTGCCAGCAGGATAGACAGGGGGGATGGCTACACCTTC. This sequence encodes CASRIDRGDGYTF.

The chain recombines TRBV12-3 or TRBV12-4 with TRBJ2-3; D is possibly TRBD2 (6 bases). V was pared by 5 bases and J by 4 bases, with 13 bases between. CDR3 length equals 14 residues. The CDR3 is CASSPTGGADTQYF. The CDR3 nucleotides are TGTGCCAGCAGTCCAACAGGCGGGGCAGATACGCAGTATTTT.

V is TRBV4-1 and J is TRBJ2-3; D is possibly TRBD1 or TRBD2 (6 bases each). Trimming took 4 bases from V and 0 from J, leaving 14 bases between them. This CDR3 spans 16 amino acids. The germline gives CDR1 MGHRA, CDR2 YSYEKL. The CDR3 bases are TGCGCCAGCAGCCTAGGGGGGTCAGGGAGCACAGATACGCAGTATTTT. This encodes CASSLGGSGSTDTQYF.

The chain joins TRBV5-1 to TRBJ1-1; D unclear. CDR1 is SGHRS, CDR2 YFSETQ, per germline. V was cut by 0 bases and J by 11 bases, with 20 bases left in between. The CDR3 has 15 residues. CDR3 coding DNA: TGCGCCAGCAGCTTGGACGCTGTAGGAGGAGATGGGGCTTTCTTT. Protein product: CASSLDAVGGDGAFF.

This clonotype was counted once. The V and J genes are TRBV30 and TRBJ2-1; D is unresolved. V lost 2 bases, J lost 6 bases, and 5 bases lay in between. The CDR3 runs to 11 residues. Germline CDR1 GTSNPN, CDR2 SVGIG (reference sequence). The CDR3, as DNA: TGTGCCTGGAGTAGGTCCAATGAGCAGTTCTTC. It is translated as CAWSRSNEQFF.

The genes are TRBV4-3 and TRBJ2-7; D perhaps matches TRBD1 (5 bases). V lost 4 bases, J lost 3 bases, and 19 bases lay in between. This CDR3 comprises 16 residues. Per germline, CDR1 LGHNA and CDR2 YSLEER. The DNA for the CDR3 is TGCGCCAGCAGCCCATCTAACACAGGCGGTTACTACGAGCAGTACTTC. Residues: CASSPSNTGGYYEQYF.

About this clonotype itself: Sequence at one end of the junction differs from germline and may be a read error. This chain links TRBV20-1 with TRBJ2-1, with D unresolved. Germline V gene sequence: CDR1 DFQATT, CDR2 SNEGSKA (reference sequence). The CDR3 has 12 residues. The CDR3 DNA reads TGCAGTGCCAATCCCCCCGGCCCCGGGTGGGTCTTC. Its protein is CSANPPGPGWVF.